This T cell receptor (beta chain) derives from a study of blood T cells in healthy people across ages. A J-beta primer mix and a sample-barcoded 5' primer were used in a second PCR of about 6 to 12 cycles. Every molecule of cDNA carried a tag from a template-switch adaptor with 12 random nucleotides. TCRdb passed the 5' RACE reads through MiXCR, listing each CDR3 protein once. The sample carries 720,000 or so distinct CDR3 sequences, around 41% recorded once. This receptor was identified in a man older than 75 in good health. Sequencing used blood.

For the CDR3, the DNA is TGTGCCACCAGTGATTCAGGGACAGGGTTTTCAGATACGCAGTATTTT. Protein product: CATSDSGTGFSDTQYF. This sequence joins TRBV24-1 and TRBJ2-3; 9 bases fit TRBD1. In germline, CDR1 is KGHDR, CDR2 SFDVKD. This CDR3 has 16 residues. The trim removed 2 bases at V and 4 bases at J, leaving 6 bases unmatched.